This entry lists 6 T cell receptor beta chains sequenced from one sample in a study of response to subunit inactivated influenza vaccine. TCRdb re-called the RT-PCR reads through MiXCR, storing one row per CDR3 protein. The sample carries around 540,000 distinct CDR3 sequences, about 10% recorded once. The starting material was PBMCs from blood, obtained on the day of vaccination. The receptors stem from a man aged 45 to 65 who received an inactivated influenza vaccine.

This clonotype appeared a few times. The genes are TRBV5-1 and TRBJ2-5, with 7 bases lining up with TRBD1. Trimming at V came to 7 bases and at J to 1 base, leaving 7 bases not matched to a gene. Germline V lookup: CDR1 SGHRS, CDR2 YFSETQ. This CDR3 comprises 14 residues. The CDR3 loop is CASGIWDSQETQYF. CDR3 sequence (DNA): TGCGCCAGCGGTATCTGGGACAGCCAAGAGACCCAGTACTTC.

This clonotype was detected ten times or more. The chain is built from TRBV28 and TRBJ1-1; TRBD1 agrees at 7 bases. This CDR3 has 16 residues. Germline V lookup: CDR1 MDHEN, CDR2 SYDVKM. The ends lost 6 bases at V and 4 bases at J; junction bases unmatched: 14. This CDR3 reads CASSRDRVGEGTEAFF. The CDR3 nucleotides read TGTGCCAGCAGCCGCGACAGGGTGGGTGAAGGCACTGAAGCTTTCTTT.

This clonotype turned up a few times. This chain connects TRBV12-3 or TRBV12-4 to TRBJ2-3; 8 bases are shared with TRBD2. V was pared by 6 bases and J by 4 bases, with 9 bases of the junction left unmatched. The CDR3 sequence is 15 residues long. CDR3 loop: CASRQRGWGPDTQYF. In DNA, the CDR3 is TGTGCCAGCAGACAGCGGGGGTGGGGCCCAGATACGCAGTATTTT.

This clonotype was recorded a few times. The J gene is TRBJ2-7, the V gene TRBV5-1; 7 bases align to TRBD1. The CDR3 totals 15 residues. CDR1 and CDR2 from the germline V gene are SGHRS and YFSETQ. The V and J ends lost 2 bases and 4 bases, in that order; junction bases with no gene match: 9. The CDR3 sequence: CASSFGDRDGYEQYF. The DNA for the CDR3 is TGCGCCAGCAGCTTCGGAGACAGGGACGGGTACGAGCAGTACTTC.

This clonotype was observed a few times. The chain's CDR3 is CASSRTSGRGEQFF. The CDR3 DNA is TGTGCCAGCAGCCGGACTAGCGGGAGAGGTGAGCAGTTCTTC. This sequence joins TRBV3-1 and TRBJ2-1; 13 bases align to TRBD2. CDR1 is LGHDT and CDR2 is YNNKEL in the germline V gene (reference sequence). J lost 9 bases, V lost 4 bases, and 3 bases had no gene match. The CDR3 is made up of 14 amino acids.

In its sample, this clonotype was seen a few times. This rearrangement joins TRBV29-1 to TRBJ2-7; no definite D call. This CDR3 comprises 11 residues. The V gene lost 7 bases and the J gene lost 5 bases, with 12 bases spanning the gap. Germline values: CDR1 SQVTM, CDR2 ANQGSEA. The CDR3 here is CSGLLTDEQYF. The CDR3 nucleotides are TGCAGCGGCCTGTTAACGGACGAGCAGTACTTC.